This TCR beta chain was retrieved from a study of early T cells in non-severe SARS-CoV-2 infection. As for the study in general: Chains were unpaired, as sequencing was done on bulk RNA from unsorted whole blood.

Individual cDNA molecules received unique molecular identifiers during library preparation. Using its own MiXCR run on the 5' RACE reads, TCRdb lists one record per CDR3 protein. The table has approximately 47,000 distinct CDR3 sequences, around 6.4% seen once. Many counts were recorded for this clonotype. This receptor was taken from an adult who was a healthcare worker with PCR-confirmed SARS-CoV-2 infection or an uninfected control (not recorded which). Specimen: whole blood, collected at baseline.

CDR3 sequence (DNA): TGCAGTGCTAGTTCCAGCGGGCGGAAGCCCACCGGGGAGCTGTTTTTT. Encoded protein: CSASSSGRKPTGELFF. The chain carries TRBV20-1 and TRBJ2-2, with D possibly TRBD2 on 6 matching bases. Germline CDR1 reads DFQATT; CDR2 reads SNEGSKA (reference sequence). The CDR3 contains 16 residues. Trimming cost V 3 bases and J 4 bases, with 18 bases left between them.